This T cell receptor (beta chain) comes out of a study of cytomegalovirus exposure and HLA in healthy donors. Findings and caveats of the study: Presence/absence analyses assumed roughly uniform sequencing depth across donors, which may not hold.

The PCR contained 60 Vbeta and 13 Jbeta primers. Methods used by the authors: A follow-up analysis tallied around 80 million unique TCR beta chains, roughly 11 million shared. The repertoire was sequenced with immunoSEQ multiplex PCR; TCRdb's copy has only in-frame clones and lacks some. That table gives V, J and clone size, and the DNA gave D and trimming. The table includes some 80,000 clones, 78% detected once. A note on this clone: The antigen is undetermined.

CDR3 length: 15 residues. Germline V gene data show CDR1 as GTSNPN and CDR2 as SVGIG (reference sequence). Trimming removed 1 base from V and 7 bases from J; junction bases left unmatched: 4. This clonotype was obtained from a man aged 40-50 years in good health and CMV-seronegative. V and J are TRBV30 and TRBJ2-1; the match to TRBD2 covers 13 bases. Sequences were obtained from PBMCs. The CDR3 is CAWSGGLAGKNEQFF. The CDR3 bases are TGTGCCTGGAGTGGGGGACTAGCGGGAAAAAATGAGCAGTTCTTC.